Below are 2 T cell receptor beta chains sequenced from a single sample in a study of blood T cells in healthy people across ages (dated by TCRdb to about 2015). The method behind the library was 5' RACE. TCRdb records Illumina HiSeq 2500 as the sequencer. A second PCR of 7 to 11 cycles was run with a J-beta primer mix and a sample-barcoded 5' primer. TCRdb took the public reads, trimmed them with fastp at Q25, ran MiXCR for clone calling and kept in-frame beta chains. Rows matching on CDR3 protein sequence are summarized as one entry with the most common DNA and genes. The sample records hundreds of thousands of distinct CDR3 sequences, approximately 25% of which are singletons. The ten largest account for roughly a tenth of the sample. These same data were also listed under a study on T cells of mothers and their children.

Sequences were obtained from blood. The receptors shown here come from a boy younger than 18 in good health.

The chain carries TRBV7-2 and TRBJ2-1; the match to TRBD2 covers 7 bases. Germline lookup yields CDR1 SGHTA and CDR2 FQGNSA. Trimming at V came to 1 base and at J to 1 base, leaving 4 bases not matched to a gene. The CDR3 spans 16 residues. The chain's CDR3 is CASSLDGRQSYNEQFF. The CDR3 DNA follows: TGTGCCAGCAGCTTAGACGGGAGGCAATCCTACAATGAGCAGTTCTTC.

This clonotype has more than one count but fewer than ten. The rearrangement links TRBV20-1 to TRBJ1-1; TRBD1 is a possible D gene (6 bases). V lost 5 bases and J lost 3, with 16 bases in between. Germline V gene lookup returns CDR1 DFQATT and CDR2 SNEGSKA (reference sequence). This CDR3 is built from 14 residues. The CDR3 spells CSAHPPTGYTEAFF. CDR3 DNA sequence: TGCAGTGCTCACCCACCGACAGGTTACACTGAAGCTTTCTTT.